In this sample, the clone carrying this TCR beta chain turned up a few times. It was with a sample-barcoded 5' primer and a J-beta primer mix that a second PCR of about 6 to 12 cycles was run. Every sample returned 2.5 million or more CDR3-containing paired-end reads. Via MiXCR, TCRdb re-called the 5' RACE reads, giving one row per CDR3 protein. The sample has about 1.8 million distinct CDR3 sequences; about 50% are singletons. This sample was taken from a study of blood T cells in healthy people across ages. Healthy Caucasian individuals from Russia aged about 6 to 95 served as donors. This CDR3 comprises 11 residues. The germline V gene has CDR1 SGHTA and CDR2 FQGNSA. V lost 5 bases and J 7 bases, leaving 8 bases between the germline ends.

Sequences were obtained from blood. The receptor was isolated from a woman in her thirties or forties in good health. This chain joins TRBV7-2 and TRBJ2-5; D is unresolved. CDR3 nucleotides: TGTGCCAGCAGCGAAGCAGCGACCCAGTACTTC. Encoded protein: CASSEAATQYF.